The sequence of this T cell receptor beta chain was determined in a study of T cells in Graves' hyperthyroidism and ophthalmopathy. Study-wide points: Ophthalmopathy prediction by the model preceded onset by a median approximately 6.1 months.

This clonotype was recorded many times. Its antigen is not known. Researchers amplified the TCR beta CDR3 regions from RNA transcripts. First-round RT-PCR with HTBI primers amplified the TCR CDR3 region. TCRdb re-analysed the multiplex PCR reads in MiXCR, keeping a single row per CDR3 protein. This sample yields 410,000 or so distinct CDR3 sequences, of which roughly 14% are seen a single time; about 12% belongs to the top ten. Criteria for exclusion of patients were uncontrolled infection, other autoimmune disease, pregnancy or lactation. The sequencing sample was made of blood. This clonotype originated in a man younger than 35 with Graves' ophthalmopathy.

DNA of the CDR3: TGCAGTGCTTCCCCAGCAGTCGGTGGGGGCTACACCTTC. Translating it yields CSASPAVGGGYTF. The chain employs TRBV20-1 and TRBJ1-2; D gene unclear. The germline CDR1 and CDR2 sequences are DFQATT and SNEGSKA (reference sequence). Trimming took 5 bases from V and 8 from J, leaving 18 bases between them. CDR3 size: 13 residues.